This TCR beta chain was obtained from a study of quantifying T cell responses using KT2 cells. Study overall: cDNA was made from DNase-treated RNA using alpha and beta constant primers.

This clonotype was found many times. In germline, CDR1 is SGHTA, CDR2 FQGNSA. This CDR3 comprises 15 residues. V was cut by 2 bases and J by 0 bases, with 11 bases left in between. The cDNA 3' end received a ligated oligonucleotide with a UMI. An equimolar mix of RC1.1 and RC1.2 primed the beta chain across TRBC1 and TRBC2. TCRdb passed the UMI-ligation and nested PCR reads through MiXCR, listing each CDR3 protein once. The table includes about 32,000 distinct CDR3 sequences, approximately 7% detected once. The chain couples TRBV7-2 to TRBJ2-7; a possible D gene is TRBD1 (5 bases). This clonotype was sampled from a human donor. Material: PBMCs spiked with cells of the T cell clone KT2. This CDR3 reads CASSLRSGPSYEQYF. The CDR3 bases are TGTGCCAGCAGCTTACGGTCAGGGCCCTCCTACGAGCAGTACTTC.